These 7 T cell receptor beta chains were all obtained from the same sample, sequenced in a study of blood T cell repertoires in COVID-19. Measured with immunoSEQ multiplex PCR; TCRdb has only the in-frame clones, and not every one. This sample has about 15,000 clones, with around three quarters found just once. The specimen sequenced was peripheral blood. The origin of the receptors is a man aged 65 to 79 with active or convalescent COVID-19.

The rearrangement links TRBV19 to TRBJ2-2, with 7 bases matching TRBD2. Losses at the gene ends were 4 bases for V and 1 base for J; bases not matched to a gene: 3. Germline V gives CDR1 LNHDA, CDR2 SQIVND (reference sequence). The CDR3 runs to 15 residues. CDR3 residues: CASSRASGNTGELFF. CDR3 bases: TGTGCCAGTAGTAGGGCTAGCGGGAACACCGGGGAGCTGTTTTTT.

This rearrangement joins TRBV7-8 to TRBJ1-1; a weak D match, TRBD1 (5 bases). V gave up 6 bases and J gave up 0 bases, with 14 bases separating them. Germline V gene sequence: CDR1 SGHVS, CDR2 FQNEAQ. This CDR3 has 15 amino acids. The CDR3 DNA follows: TGTGCCAGCAGATCAGACAGCGGGTTGAACACTGAAGCTTTCTTT. It codes for CASRSDSGLNTEAFF.

In this sample, this clone turned up once. The J gene is TRBJ2-3, the V gene TRBV4-1; TRBD2 might be the D (5 bases). The CDR3 runs to 15 residues. Trimming took off 0 bases at V and 8 bases at J, with 15 bases between the two ends. CDR1 MGHRA and CDR2 YSYEKL come from the germline V gene. Written as DNA, the CDR3 is TGCGCCAGCAGCCAAGAGGATAGCCCCAGCGGTACGCAGTATTTT. Its protein is CASSQEDSPSGTQYF.

J is TRBJ2-7 and V is TRBV28; TRBD2 matches 8 bases. The ends lost 3 bases at V and 9 bases at J; junction bases unmatched: 7. Germline loops: CDR1 MDHEN, CDR2 SYDVKM. This CDR3 is built from 13 residues. CDR3 protein: CASSLSLADRQYF. The CDR3 coding sequence is TGTGCCAGCAGTTTGTCACTAGCGGACAGGCAGTACTTC. The full variable domain, with the rest looked up from reference TRBV28 and TRBJ2-7, is DVKVTQSSRYLVKRTGEKVFLECVQDMDHENMFWYRQDPGLGLRLIYFSYDVKMKEKGDIPEGYSVSREKKERFSLILESASTNQTSMYLCASSLSLADRQYFGPGTRLTVT.

The V call is TRBV9, the J call TRBJ1-2; TRBD1 aligns across 8 bases. Trimming removed 0 bases from V and 6 bases from J; junction bases left unmatched: 7. The CDR3 is made up of 15 amino acids. The germline V gene encodes CDR1 SGDLS and CDR2 YYNGEE. The CDR3 DNA follows: TGTGCCAGCAGCGTAGGGACAGGGAAAGTAGATGGCTACACCTTC. Its translation is CASSVGTGKVDGYTF.

DNA of the CDR3: TGTGCCAGCCACGAGGACAGGGCTGGGGCCAACGTCCTGACTTTC. It specifies CASHEDRAGANVLTF. The V call is TRBV2, the J call TRBJ2-6; 8 nucleotides align to TRBD1. The trim removed 8 bases at V and 2 bases at J, leaving 5 bases unmatched. The CDR3 consists of 15 residues. The germline V gene encodes CDR1 SNHLY and CDR2 FYNNEI.

CDR3 region: CASSPAPGQGYEQYF. The CDR3 DNA reads as TGTGCCAGCAGCCCAGCTCCGGGACAGGGGTACGAGCAGTACTTC. The chain uses TRBV9 and TRBJ2-7, with 10 bases aligning to TRBD1. Germline V gene sequence: CDR1 SGDLS, CDR2 YYNGEE. The CDR3 is 15 amino acids. V was pared by 4 bases and J by 4 bases, with 8 bases of the junction left unmatched.